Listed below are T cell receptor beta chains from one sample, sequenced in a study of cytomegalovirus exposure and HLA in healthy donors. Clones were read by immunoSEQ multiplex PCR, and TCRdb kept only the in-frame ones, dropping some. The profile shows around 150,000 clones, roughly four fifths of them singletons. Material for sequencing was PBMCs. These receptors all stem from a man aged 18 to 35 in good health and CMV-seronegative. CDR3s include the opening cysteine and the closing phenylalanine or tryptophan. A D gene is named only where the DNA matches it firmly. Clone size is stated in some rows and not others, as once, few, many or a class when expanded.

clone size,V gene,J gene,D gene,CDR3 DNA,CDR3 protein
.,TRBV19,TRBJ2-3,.,TGTGCCAGTAGTGCGGCGGGCACAGATACGCAGTATTTT,CASSAAGTDTQYF
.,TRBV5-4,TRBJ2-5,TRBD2,TGTGCCAGCAGCTTCGCAGGCGGGAGCGAGACCCAGTACTTC,CASSFAGGSETQYF
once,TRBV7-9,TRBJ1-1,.,TGTTCCAGCAGCCTATCAGGGGTTAGTACTGAAGCTTTCTTT,CSSSLSGVSTEAFF
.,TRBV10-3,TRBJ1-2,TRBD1,TGTGCCATCAGTGCGTCCACTAGACAGGGAGGCTACACCTTC,CAISASTRQGGYTF
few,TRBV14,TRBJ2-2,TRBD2,TGTGCCAGCGGGACTAGAGGCACCGGGGAGCTGTTTTTT,CASGTRGTGELFF
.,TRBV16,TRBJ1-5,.,TGTGCCAGCAGCTCAGGGGTAGGTCAGCCCCAGCATTTT,CASSSGVGQPQHF
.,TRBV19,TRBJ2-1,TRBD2,TGTGCCAGTAGTATTCTGGTTAGCGGGGTCCCCTTCTTC,CASSILVSGVPFF
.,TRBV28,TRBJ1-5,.,TGTGCCAGCAGTTTAATGCGGCAGCCCCAGCATTTT,CASSLMRQPQHF
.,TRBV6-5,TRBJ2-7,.,TGTGCCAGCAGTTCCCCGACAGGTAGTGACGAGCAGTACTTC,CASSSPTGSDEQYF
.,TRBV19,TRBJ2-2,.,TGTGCCAGTATTCCGGGAGAAGGTCGCGCCGGGGAGCTGTTTTTT,CASIPGEGRAGELFF
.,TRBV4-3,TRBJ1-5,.,TGCGCCAGCAGCCAAGAGCAGGGAAATCAGCCCCAGCATTTT,CASSQEQGNQPQHF
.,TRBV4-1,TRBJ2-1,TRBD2,TGCGCCAGCAGCCAAGAACCTAGCGGGAGCTCCTATGAGCAGTTCTTC,CASSQEPSGSSYEQFF
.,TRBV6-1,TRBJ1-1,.,TGTGCCAGCAGTTCTAAGGGGGTGTGGAACACTGAAGCTTTCTTT,CASSSKGVWNTEAFF
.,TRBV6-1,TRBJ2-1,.,TGTGCCAGCAACGAGGGTGAGCAGTTCTTC,CASNEGEQFF
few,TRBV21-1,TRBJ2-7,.,TGTGCCAGCTCCACTCGGGGGACAGTGATACACTACGAGCAGTACTTC,CASSTRGTVIHYEQYF
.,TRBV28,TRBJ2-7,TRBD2,TGTGCCAGCAGTCCCCCTAGCGGGAGGGCCCACGAGCAGTACTTC,CASSPPSGRAHEQYF
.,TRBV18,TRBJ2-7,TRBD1,TGTGCCAGCTCCCGCCCGGGACAGGGGACGAACGAGCAGTACTTC,CASSRPGQGTNEQYF
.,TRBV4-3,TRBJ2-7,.,TGCGCCAGCAGCCAAGATGAAAGGGGCTCCTACGAGCAGTACTTC,CASSQDERGSYEQYF
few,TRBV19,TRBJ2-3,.,TGTGCCAGTACCCCCCCTACTAGCCGAGGCACAGATACGCAGTATTTT,CASTPPTSRGTDTQYF
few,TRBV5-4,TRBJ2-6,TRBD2,TGTGCCAGCAGTAGCGGGGCCTCTGGGGCCAACGTCCTGACTTTC,CASSSGASGANVLTF
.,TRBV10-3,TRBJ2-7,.,TGTGCCATCAGTGAGAGCCCTTACCGGTCCTCCTACGAGCAGTACTTC,CAISESPYRSSYEQYF
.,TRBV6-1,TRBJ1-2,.,TGTGCCAGCAGTGGGTTTGGACAAGATTACTATGGCTACACCTTC,CASSGFGQDYYGYTF